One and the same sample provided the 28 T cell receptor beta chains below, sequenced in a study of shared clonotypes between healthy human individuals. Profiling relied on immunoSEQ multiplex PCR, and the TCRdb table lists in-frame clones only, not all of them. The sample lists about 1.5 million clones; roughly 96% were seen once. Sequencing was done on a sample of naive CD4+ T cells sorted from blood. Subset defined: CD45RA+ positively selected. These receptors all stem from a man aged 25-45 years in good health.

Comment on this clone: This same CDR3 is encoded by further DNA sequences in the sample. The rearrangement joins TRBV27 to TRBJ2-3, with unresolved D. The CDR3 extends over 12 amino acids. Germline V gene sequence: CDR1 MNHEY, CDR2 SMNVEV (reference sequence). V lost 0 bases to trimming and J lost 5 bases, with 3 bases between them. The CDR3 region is CASSLSGDTQYF. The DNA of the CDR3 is TGTGCCAGCAGTTTATCGGGAGATACGCAGTATTTT.

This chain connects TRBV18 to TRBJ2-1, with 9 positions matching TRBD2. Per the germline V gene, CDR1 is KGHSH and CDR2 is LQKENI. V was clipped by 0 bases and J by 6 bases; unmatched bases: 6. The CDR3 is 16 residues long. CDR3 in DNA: TGTGCCAGCTCACCACCTTGGCTAGCGGGGTCCAATGAGCAGTTCTTC. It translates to CASSPPWLAGSNEQFF.

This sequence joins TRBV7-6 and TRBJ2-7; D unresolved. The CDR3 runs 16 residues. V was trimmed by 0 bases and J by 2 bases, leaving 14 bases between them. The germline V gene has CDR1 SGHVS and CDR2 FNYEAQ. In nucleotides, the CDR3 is TGTGCCAGCAGCTTAGCCCGGAGAACAGTTCCCTACGAGCAGTACTTC. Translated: CASSLARRTVPYEQYF.

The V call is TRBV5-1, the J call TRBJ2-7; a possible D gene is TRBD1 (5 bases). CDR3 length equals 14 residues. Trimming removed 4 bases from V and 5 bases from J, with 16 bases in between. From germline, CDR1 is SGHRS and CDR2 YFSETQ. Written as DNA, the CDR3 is TGCGCCAGCAGCCCCCCCGACAGAGGCGACGAGCAGTACTTC. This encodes CASSPPDRGDEQYF. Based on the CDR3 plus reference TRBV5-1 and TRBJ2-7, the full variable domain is KAGVTQTPRYLIKTRGQQVTLSCSPISGHRSVSWYQQTPGQGLQFLFEYFSETQRNKGNFPGRFSGRQFSNSRSEMNVSTLELGDSALYLCASSPPDRGDEQYFGPGTRLTVT.

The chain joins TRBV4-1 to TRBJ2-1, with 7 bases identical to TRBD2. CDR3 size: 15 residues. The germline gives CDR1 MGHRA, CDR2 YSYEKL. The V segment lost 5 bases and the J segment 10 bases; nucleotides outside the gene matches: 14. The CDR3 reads CASSFVAGTREEQFF. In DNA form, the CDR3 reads TGCGCCAGCAGCTTTGTAGCGGGCACCCGCGAGGAGCAGTTCTTC.

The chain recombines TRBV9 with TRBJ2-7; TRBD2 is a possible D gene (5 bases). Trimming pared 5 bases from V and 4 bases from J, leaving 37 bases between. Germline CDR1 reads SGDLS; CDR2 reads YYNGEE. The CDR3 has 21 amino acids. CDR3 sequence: CASSPYPPVYPGRGGEYEQYF. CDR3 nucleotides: TGTGCCAGCAGTCCCTACCCTCCGGTCTATCCCGGACGAGGAGGAGAATACGAGCAGTACTTC.

The CDR3 DNA reads as TGTGCCAGCAGGGAGACAGATCAGCCCCAGCATTTT. This encodes CASRETDQPQHF. The gene calls are TRBV28 and TRBJ1-5, with D possibly TRBD1 on 5 matching bases. CDR3 length: 12 residues. The V gene's germline CDR1 is MDHEN and CDR2 SYDVKM. Trimming cost V 6 bases and J 5 bases, with 8 bases left between them.

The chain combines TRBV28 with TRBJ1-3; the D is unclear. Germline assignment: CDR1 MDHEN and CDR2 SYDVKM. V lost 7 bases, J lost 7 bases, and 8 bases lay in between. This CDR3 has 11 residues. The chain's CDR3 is CASISDNTIYF. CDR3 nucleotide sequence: TGTGCCAGCATTTCGGACAACACCATATATTTT.

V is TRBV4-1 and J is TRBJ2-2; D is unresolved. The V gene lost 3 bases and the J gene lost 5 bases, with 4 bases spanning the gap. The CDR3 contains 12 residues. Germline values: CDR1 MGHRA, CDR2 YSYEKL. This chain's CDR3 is CASSHLTGELFF. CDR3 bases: TGCGCCAGCAGCCATTTAACCGGGGAGCTGTTTTTT.

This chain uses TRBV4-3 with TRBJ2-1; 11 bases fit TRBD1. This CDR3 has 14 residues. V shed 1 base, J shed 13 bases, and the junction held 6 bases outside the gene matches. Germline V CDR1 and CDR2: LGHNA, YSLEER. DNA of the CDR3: TGCGCCAGCAGCCAAGGGTGGACAGGGGGCAAACAGTTCTTC. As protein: CASSQGWTGGKQFF.

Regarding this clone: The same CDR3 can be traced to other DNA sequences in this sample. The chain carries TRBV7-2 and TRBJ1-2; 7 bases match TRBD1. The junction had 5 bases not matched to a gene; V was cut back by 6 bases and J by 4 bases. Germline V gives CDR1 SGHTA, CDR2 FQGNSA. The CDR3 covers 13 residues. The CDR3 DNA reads TGTGCCAGCAGTTTGACAGGGACCTATGGCTACACCTTC. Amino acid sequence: CASSLTGTYGYTF.

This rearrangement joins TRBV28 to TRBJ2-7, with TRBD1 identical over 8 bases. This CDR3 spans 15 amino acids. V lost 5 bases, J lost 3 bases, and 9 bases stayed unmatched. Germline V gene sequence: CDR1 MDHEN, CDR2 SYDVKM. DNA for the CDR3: TGTGCCAGCAGTCCCCGGGACAGGTACTTCTACGAGCAGTACTTC. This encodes CASSPRDRYFYEQYF.

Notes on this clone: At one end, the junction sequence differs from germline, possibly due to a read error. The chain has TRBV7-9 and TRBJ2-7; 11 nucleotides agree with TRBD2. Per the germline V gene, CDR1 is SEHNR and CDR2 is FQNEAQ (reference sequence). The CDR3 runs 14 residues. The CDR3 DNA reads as TGTGCCAGCAGTTCCACCTCGACTAGCGGGGCCATTAACTTC. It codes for CASSSTSTSGAINF.

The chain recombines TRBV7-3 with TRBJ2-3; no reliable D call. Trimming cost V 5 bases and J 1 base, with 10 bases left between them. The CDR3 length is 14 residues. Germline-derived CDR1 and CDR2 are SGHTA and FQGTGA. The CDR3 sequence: CASSRSVRTDTQYF. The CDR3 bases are TGTGCCAGCAGCAGATCGGTCCGCACAGATACGCAGTATTTT.

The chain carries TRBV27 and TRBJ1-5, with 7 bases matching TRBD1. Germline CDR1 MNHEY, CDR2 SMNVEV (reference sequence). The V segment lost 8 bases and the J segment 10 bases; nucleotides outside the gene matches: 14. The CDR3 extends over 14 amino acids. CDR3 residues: CASAAIQGIPPQHF. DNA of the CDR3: TGTGCCAGCGCTGCCATACAGGGGATCCCTCCCCAGCATTTT.

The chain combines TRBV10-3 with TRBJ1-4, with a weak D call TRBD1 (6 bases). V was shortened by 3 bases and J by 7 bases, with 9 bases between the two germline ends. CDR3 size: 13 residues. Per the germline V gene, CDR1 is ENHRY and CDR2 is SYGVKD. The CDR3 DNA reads TGTGCCATCAGTGACACAGGGAGTGAAAAACTGTTTTTT. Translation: CAISDTGSEKLFF.

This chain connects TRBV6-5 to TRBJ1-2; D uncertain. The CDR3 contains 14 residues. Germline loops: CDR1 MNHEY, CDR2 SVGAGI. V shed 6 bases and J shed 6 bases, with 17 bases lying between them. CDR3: CASRKTSRRDGYTF. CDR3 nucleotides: TGTGCCAGCAGGAAGACCTCCCGAAGGGATGGCTACACCTTC.

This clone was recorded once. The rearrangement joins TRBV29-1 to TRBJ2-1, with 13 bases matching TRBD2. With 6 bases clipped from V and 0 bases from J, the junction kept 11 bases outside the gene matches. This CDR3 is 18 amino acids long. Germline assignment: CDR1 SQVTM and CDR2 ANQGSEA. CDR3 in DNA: TGCAGCGTGGCAGGACTAGCGGGAGCAGCCCACTCCTACAATGAGCAGTTCTTC. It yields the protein CSVAGLAGAAHSYNEQFF.

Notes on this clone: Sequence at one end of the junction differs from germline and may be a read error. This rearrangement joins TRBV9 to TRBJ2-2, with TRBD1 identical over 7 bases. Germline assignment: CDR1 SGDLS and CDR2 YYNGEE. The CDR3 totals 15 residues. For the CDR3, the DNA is TGTGCCAGCAGGGTAGGGGGCACGAACACCGGGGAGCTGTTTTTT. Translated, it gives CASRVGGTNTGELFF.

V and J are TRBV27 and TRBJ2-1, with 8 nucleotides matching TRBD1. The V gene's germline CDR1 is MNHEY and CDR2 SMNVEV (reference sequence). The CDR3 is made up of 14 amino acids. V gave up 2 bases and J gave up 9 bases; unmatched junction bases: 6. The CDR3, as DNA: TGTGCCAGCAGTTTAAAACAGGGGGTTGGTGAGCAGTTCTTC. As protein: CASSLKQGVGEQFF.

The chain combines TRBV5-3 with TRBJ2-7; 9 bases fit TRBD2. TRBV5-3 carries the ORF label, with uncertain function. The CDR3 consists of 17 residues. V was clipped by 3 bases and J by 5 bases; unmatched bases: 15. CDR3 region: CARSWGDLAGDLDEQYF. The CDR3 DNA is TGTGCCAGAAGCTGGGGAGATTTAGCGGGAGACCTAGACGAGCAGTACTTC.

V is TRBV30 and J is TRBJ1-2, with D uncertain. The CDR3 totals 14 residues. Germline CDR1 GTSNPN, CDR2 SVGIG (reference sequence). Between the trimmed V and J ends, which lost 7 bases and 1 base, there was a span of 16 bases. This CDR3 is CAFPDGAFNYGYTF. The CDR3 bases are TGTGCCTTCCCAGACGGAGCCTTTAACTATGGCTACACCTTC.

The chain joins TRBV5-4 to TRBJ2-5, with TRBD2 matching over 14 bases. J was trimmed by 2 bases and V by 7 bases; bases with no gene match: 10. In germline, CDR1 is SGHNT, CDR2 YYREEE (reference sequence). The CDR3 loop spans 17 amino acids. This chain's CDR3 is CASGGRGTSGGQETQYF. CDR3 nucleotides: TGTGCCAGCGGCGGTAGGGGGACTAGCGGGGGTCAAGAGACCCAGTACTTC.

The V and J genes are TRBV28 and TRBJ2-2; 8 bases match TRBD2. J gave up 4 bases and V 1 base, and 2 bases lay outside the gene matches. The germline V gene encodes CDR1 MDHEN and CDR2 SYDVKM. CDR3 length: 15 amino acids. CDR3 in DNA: TGTGCCAGCAGTTTATTCGGGAGGGTCACCGGGGAGCTGTTTTTT. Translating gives CASSLFGRVTGELFF.

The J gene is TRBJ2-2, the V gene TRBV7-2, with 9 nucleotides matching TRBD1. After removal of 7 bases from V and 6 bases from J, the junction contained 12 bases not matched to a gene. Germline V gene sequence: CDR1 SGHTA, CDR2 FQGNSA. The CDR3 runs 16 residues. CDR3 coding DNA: TGTGCCAGCAACTCCTTAGGACAGGGGTTTTCCGGGGAGCTGTTTTTT. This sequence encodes CASNSLGQGFSGELFF.

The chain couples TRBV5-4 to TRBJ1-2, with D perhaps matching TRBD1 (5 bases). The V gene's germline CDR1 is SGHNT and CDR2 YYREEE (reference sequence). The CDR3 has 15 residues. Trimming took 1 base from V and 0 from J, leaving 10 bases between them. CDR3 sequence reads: CASSLRGPTNYGYTF. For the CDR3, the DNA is TGTGCCAGCAGCTTGAGGGGCCCAACTAACTATGGCTACACCTTC.

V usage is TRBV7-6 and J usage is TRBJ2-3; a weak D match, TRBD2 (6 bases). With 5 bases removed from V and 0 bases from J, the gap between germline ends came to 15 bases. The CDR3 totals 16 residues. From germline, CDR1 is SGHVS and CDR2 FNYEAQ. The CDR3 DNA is TGTGCCAGCAGCGTACTCGGTACTAGCAGCACAGATACGCAGTATTTT. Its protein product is CASSVLGTSSTDTQYF.

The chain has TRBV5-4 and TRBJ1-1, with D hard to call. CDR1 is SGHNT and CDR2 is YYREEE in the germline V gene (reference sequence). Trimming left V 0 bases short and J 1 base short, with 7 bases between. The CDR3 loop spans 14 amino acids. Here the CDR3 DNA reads TGTGCCAGCAGCTTGGACTTAGCGAACACTGAAGCTTTCTTT. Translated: CASSLDLANTEAFF.